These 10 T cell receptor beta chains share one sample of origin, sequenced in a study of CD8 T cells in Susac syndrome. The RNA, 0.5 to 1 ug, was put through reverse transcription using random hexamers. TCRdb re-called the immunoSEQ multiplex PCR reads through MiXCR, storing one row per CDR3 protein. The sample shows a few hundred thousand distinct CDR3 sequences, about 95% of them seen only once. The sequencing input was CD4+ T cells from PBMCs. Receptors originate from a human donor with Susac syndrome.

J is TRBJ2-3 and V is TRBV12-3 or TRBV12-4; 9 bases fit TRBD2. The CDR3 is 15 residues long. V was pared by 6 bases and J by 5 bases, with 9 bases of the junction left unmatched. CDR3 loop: CASSAGTSSRDTQYF. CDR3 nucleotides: TGTGCCAGCAGCGCCGGGACTAGCTCAAGAGATACGCAGTATTTT.

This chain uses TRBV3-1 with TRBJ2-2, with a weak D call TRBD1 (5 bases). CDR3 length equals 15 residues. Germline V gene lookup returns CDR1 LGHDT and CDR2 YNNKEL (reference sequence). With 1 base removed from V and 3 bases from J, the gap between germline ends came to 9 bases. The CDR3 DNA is TGTGCCAGCAGCCAAGGACCAGGGCACACCGGGGAGCTGTTTTTT. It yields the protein CASSQGPGHTGELFF. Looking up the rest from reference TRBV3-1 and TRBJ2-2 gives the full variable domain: DTAVSQTPKYLVTQMGNDKSIKCEQNLGHDTMYWYKQDSKKFLKIMFSYNNKELIINETVPNRFSPKSPDKAHLNLHINSLELGDSAVYFCASSQGPGHTGELFFGEGSRLTVL.

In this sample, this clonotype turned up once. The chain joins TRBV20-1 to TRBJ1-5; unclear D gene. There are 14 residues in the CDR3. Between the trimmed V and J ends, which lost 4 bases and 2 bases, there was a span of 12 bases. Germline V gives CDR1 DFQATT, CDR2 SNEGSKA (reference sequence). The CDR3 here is CSATVAAGNQPQHF. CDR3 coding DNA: TGCAGTGCTACTGTAGCAGCAGGCAATCAGCCCCAGCATTTT.

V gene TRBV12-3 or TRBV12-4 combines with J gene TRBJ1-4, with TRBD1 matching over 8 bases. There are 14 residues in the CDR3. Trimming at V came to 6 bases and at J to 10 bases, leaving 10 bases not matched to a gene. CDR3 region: CASSPTGAVGKLFF. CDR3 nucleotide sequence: TGTGCCAGCAGCCCGACAGGGGCTGTAGGAAAACTGTTTTTT.

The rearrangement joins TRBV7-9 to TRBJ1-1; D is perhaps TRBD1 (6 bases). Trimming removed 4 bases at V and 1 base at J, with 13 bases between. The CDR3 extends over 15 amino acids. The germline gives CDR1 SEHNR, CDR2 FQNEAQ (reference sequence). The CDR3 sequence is CASSYNDRRNTEAFF. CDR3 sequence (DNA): TGTGCCAGCAGCTATAACGACAGGCGGAACACTGAAGCTTTCTTT.

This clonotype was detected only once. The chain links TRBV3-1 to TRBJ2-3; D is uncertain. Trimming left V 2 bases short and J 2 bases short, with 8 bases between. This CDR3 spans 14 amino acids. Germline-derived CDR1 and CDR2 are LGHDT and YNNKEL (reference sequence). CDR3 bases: TGTGCCAGCAGCCAACGGATATCCACAGATACGCAGTATTTT. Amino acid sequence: CASSQRISTDTQYF.

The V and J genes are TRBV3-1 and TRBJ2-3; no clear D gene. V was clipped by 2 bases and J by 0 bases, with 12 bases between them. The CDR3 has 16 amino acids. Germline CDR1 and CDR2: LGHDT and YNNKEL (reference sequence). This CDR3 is CASSQPDPPSTDTQYF. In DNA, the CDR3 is TGTGCCAGCAGCCAACCGGACCCTCCTAGCACAGATACGCAGTATTTT.

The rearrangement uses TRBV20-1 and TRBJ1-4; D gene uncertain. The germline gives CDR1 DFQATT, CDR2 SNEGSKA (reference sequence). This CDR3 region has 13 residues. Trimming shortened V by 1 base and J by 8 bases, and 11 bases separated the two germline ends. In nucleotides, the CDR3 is TGCAGTGCTAGAGGTCCCCTGGGGGAAAAACTGTTTTTT. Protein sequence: CSARGPLGEKLFF.

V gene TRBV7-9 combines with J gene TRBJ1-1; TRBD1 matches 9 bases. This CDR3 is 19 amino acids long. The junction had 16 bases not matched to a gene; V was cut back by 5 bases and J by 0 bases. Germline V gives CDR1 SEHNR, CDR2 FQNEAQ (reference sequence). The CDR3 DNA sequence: TGTGCCAGCAGCCCTGTCGGCCTGGGGACAGGGAACATGAACACTGAAGCTTTCTTT. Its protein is CASSPVGLGTGNMNTEAFF. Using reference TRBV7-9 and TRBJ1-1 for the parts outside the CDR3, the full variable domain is DTGVSQNPRHKITKRGQNVTFRCDPISEHNRLYWYRQTLGQGPEFLTYFQNEAQLEKSRLLSDRFSAERPKGSFSTLEIQRTEQGDSAMYLCASSPVGLGTGNMNTEAFFGQGTRLTVV.

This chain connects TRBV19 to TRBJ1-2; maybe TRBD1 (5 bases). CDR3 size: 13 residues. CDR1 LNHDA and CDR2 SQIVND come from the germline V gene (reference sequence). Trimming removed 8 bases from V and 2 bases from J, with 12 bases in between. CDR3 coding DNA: TGTGCCAGTCGCCCTGACAGAAACTATGGCTACACCTTC. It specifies CASRPDRNYGYTF. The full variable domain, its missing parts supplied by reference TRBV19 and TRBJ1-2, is DGGITQSPKYLFRKEGQNVTLSCEQNLNHDAMYWYRQDPGQGLRLIYYSQIVNDFQKGDIAEGYSVSREKKESFPLTVTSAQKNPTAFYLCASRPDRNYGYTFGSGTRLTVV.